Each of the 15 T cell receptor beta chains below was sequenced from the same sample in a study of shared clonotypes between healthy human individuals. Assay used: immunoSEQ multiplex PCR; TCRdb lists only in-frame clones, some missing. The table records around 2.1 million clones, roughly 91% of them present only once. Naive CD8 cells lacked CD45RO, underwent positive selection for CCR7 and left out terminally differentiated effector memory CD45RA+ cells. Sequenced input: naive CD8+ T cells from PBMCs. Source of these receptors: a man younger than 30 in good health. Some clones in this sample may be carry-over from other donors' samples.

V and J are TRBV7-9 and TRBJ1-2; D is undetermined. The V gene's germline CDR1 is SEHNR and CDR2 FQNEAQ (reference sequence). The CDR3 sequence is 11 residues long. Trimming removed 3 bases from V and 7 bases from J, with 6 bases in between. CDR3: CASSFGGGYTF. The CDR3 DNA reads TGTGCCAGCAGCTTTGGTGGTGGCTACACCTTC.

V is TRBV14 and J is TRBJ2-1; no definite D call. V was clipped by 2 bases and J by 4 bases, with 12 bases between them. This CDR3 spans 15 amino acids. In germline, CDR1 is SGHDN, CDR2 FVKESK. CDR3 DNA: TGTGCCAGCAGCCAAAGGCTAGGCGTGTACAATGAGCAGTTCTTC. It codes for CASSQRLGVYNEQFF.

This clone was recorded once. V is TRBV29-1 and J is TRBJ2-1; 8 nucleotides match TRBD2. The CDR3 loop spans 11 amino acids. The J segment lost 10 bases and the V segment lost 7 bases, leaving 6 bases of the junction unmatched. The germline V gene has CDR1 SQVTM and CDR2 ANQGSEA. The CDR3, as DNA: TGCAGCGCCAGGGCTAGCGGGGAGCAGTTCTTC. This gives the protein CSARASGEQFF.

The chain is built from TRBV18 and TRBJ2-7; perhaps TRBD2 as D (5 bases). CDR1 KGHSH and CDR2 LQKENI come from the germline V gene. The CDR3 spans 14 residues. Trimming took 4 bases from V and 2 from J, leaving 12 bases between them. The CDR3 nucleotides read TGTGCCAGCTCACAAGCGGAGACCCCCTACGAGCAGTACTTC. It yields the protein CASSQAETPYEQYF.

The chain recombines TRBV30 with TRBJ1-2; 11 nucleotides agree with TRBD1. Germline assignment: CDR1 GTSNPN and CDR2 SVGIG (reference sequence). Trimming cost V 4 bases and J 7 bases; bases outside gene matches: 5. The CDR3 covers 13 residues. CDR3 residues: CAWTPGQGGGYTF. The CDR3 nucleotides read TGTGCCTGGACTCCGGGACAGGGGGGTGGCTACACCTTC.

The CDR3 region is CASSPSWGQAGEQYF. The CDR3 coding sequence is TGTGCCAGCAGCCCAAGTTGGGGACAAGCTGGTGAGCAGTACTTC. The gene calls are TRBV7-6 and TRBJ2-7, with D possibly matching TRBD1 (6 bases). CDR1 is SGHVS, CDR2 FNYEAQ, per germline. Trimming shortened V by 5 bases and J by 7 bases, and 21 bases separated the two germline ends. CDR3 size: 15 residues. Full variable domain (outside the CDR3, taken from reference TRBV7-6 and TRBJ2-7): GAGVSQSPRYKVTKRGQDVALRCDPISGHVSLYWYRQALGQGPEFLTYFNYEAQQDKSGLPNDRFSAERPEGSISTLTIQRTEQRDSAMYRCASSPSWGQAGEQYFGPGTRLTVT.

CDR3: CASSADTGYTF. CDR3 nucleotide sequence: TGTGCCAGCAGCGCGGACACAGGCTACACCTTC. This chain links TRBV7-2 with TRBJ1-2, with D tentatively TRBD1 (5 bases). The CDR3 has 11 residues. Germline lookup yields CDR1 SGHTA and CDR2 FQGNSA. V was trimmed by 5 bases and J by 8 bases, leaving 9 bases between them.

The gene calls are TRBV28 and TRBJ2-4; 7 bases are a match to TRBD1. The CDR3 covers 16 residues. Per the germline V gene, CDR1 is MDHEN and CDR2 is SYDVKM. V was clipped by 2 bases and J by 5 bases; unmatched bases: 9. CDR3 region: CASSLPPQGKENIQYF. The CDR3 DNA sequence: TGTGCCAGCAGTTTACCCCCACAGGGGAAGGAAAACATTCAGTACTTC.

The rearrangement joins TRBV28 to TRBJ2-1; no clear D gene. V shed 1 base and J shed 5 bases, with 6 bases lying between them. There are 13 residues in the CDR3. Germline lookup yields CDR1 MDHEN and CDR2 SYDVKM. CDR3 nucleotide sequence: TGTGCCAGCAGTTTATTTCGCCACAATGAGCAGTTCTTC. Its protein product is CASSLFRHNEQFF.

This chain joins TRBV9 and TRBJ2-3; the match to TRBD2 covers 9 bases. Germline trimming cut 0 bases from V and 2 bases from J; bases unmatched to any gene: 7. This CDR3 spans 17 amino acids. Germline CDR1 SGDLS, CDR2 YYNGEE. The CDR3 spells CASSVGLAGTVTDTQYF. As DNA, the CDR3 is TGTGCCAGCAGCGTAGGTCTAGCGGGAACGGTCACAGATACGCAGTATTTT.

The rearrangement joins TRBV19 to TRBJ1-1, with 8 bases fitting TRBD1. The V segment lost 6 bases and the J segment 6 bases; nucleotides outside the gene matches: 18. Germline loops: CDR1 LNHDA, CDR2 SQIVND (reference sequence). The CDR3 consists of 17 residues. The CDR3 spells CASSPHRGSGGAAEAFF. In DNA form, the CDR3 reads TGTGCCAGTAGCCCTCATAGGGGATCAGGGGGCGCGGCTGAAGCTTTCTTT.

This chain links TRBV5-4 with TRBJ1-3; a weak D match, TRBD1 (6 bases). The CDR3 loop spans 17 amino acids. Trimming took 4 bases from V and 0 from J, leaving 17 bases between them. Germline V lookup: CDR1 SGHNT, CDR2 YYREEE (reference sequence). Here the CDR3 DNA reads TGTGCCAGCAGCCCCCCCTCCGGGGGACACTCTGGAAACACCATATATTTT. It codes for CASSPPSGGHSGNTIYF.

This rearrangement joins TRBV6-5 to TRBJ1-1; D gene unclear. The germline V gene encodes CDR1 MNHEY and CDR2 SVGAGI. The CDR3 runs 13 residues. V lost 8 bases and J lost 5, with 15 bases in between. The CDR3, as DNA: TGTGCCAGCGGCAAGATTTTGAGGACTGAAGCTTTCTTT. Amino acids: CASGKILRTEAFF.

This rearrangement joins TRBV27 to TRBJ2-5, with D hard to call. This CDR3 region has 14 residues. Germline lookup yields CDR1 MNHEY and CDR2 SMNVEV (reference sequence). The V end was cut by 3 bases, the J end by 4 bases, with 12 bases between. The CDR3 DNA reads TGTGCCAGCAGTTTTCGTGTTTCAGGAGAGACCCAGTACTTC. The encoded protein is CASSFRVSGETQYF.

CDR3 nucleotide sequence: TGCGCCAGCAGCCAAGATATCCGCGGGGATGGCTACACCTTC. As protein: CASSQDIRGDGYTF. The chain links TRBV4-1 to TRBJ1-2, with D hard to call. The V end was cut by 0 bases, the J end by 6 bases, with 11 bases between. The CDR3 extends over 14 amino acids. Germline lookup yields CDR1 MGHRA and CDR2 YSYEKL.